The T cell receptor (beta chain) described here comes from a study of blood T cell repertoires in COVID-19. Across the study: Spain, Italy and the United States supplied samples that represented acute and convalescent COVID-19. PBMCs, B-cell-depleted T cells, or T cells were the source of the cDNA or gDNA that made up the material.

After removal of 5 bases from V and 10 bases from J, the junction contained 14 bases not matched to a gene. The CDR3 is made up of 17 amino acids. Germline values: CDR1 MNHEY, CDR2 SMNVEV (reference sequence). In the authors' methods: Amplification with reference gene primers provided the estimates of nucleated cell counts. Sequenced by immunoSEQ multiplex PCR; TCRdb stores in-frame clones only, minus some. V and J calls and clone size follow that table, whereas D and trimming were derived from the DNA. Here the sample spans 150,000 to 200,000 clones, approximately 95% being singletons. Sample: peripheral blood. This sequence joins TRBV27 and TRBJ2-3; 14 bases are a match to TRBD2. The receptor was isolated from a woman aged 45 to 65 with acute or convalescent COVID-19. CDR3 in amino acids: CASSQTFGTSGSRAQYF. In DNA, the CDR3 is TGTGCCAGCAGTCAAACCTTCGGGACTAGCGGGAGCCGGGCGCAGTATTTT.